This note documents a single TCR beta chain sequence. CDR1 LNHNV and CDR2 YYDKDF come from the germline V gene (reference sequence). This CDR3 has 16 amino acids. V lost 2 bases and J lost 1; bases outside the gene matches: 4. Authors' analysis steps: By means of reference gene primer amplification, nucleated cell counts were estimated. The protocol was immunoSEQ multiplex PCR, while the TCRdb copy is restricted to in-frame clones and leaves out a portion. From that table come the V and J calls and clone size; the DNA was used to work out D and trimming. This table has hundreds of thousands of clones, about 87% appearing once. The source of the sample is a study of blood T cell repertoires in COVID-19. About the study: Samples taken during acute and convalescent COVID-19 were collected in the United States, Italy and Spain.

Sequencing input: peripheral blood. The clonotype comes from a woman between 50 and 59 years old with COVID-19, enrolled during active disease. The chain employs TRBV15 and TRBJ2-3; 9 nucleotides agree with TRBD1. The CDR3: CATSRSRDRGTDTQYF. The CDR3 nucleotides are TGTGCCACCAGCAGAAGCCGGGACAGGGGCACAGATACGCAGTATTTT.